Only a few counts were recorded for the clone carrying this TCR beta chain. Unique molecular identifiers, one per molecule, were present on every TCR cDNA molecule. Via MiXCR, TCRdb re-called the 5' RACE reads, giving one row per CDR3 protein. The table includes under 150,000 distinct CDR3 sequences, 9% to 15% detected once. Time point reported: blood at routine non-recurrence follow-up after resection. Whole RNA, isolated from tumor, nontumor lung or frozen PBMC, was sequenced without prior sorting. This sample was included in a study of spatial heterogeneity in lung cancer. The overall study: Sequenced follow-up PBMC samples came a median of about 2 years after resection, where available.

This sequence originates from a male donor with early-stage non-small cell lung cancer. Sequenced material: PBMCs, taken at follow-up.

CDR3: CASAASGGAYEQYF. DNA of the CDR3: TGTGCCAGCGCGGCTAGCGGGGGGGCGTACGAGCAGTACTTC. The rearrangement joins TRBV27 to TRBJ2-7; TRBD2 matches at 12 bases. CDR3 length: 14 residues. CDR1 and CDR2 (germline): MNHEY, SMNVEV (reference sequence). The V gene end was trimmed by 8 bases and the J gene end by 4 bases; junction bases not matched to a gene: 6.